Included here is one T cell receptor beta chain sequence, with context. The sample originates from a study of shared T cell receptors in the human thymus. The CDR3 runs to 15 residues. Germline loops: CDR1 SEHNR, CDR2 FQNEAQ (reference sequence). Trimming removed 5 bases from V and 7 bases from J; junction bases left unmatched: 12. TCRdb keeps only in-frame clones here, not all; method: immunoSEQ multiplex PCR. The repertoire holds hundreds of thousands of clones, around nine tenths seen once, with around 0.0099% in the top ten. The data also belong to a second study, concerning human thymus T cells. As that study records: Corrective cardiac surgery supplied the resected thymus tissue. Gene usage for V and J segments appeared biased in thymic and blood repertoires. Unrelated individuals had highly overlapping thymic repertoires, as reported in related research.

This receptor was identified in a boy under two years old with a congenital heart defect. V is TRBV7-9 and J is TRBJ1-1; 8 nucleotides line up with TRBD1. The sample comprised thymocytes. CDR3 sequence: CASSISDRVSNEAFF. CDR3 bases: TGTGCCAGCAGCATCTCGGACAGGGTATCTAATGAAGCTTTCTTT.